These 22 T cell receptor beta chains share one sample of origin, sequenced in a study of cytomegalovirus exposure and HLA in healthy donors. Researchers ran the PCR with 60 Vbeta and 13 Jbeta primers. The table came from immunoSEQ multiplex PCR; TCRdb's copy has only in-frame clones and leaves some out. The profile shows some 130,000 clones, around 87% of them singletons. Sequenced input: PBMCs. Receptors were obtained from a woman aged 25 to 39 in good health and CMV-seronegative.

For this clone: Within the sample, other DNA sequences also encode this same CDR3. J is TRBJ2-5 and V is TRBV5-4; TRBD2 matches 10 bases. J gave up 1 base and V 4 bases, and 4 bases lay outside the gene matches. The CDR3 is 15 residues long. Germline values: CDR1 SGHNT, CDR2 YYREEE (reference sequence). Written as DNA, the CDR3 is TGTGCCAGCAGCCTACGACTAGCGGGCCAAGAGACCCAGTACTTC. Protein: CASSLRLAGQETQYF. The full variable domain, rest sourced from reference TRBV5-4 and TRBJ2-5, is ETGVTQSPTHLIKTRGQQVTLRCSSQSGHNTVSWYQQALGQGPQFIFQYYREEENGRGNFPPRFSGLQFPNYSSELNVNALELDDSALYLCASSLRLAGQETQYFGPGTRLLVL.

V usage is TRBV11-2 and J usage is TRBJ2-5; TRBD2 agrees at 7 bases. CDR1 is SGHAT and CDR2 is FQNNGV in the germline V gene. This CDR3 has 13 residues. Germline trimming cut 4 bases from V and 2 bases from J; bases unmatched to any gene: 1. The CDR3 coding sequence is TGTGCCAGCAGCTGGGGGGGGCAAGAGACCCAGTACTTC. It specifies CASSWGGQETQYF.

Written as DNA, the CDR3 is TGTGCCAGCAGCCAATCCCCGGAGGTGAGTATGAACACTGAAGCTTTCTTT. Translating it yields CASSQSPEVSMNTEAFF. The rearrangement uses TRBV4-2 and TRBJ1-1; D call uncertain. The CDR3 has 17 amino acids. From germline, CDR1 is LGHNA and CDR2 YNFKEQ. V lost 2 bases to trimming and J lost 0 bases, with 16 bases between them.

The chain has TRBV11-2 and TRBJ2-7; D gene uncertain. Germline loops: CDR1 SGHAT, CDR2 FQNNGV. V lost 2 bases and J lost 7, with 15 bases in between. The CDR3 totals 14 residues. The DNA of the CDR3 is TGTGCCAGCAGCTTAAGTGAGGCGGCCGGGGAGCAGTACTTC. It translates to CASSLSEAAGEQYF.

The CDR3 coding sequence is TGTGCCAGCAGCTTAGTCGGGACTAGCGGGGGGAGCGCAGATACGCAGTATTTT. Residues: CASSLVGTSGGSADTQYF. The chain has TRBV7-8 and TRBJ2-3; 15 nucleotides match TRBD2. Germline assignment: CDR1 SGHVS and CDR2 FQNEAQ. V trimming: 1 base; J trimming: 4 bases; junction bases outside the gene matches: 6. CDR3 size: 18 residues.

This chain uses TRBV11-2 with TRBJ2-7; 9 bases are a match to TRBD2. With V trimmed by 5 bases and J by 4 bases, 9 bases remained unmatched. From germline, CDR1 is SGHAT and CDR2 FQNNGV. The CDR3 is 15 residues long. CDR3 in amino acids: CASSPRLAVSYEQYF. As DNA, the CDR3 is TGTGCCAGCAGCCCCAGACTAGCGGTGAGTTACGAGCAGTACTTC.

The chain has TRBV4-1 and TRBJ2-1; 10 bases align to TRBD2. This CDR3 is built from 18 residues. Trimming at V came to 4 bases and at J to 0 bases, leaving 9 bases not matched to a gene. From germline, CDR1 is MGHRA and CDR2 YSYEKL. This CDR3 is CASSLVPLAGGSYNEQFF. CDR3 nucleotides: TGCGCCAGCAGCCTGGTCCCTTTAGCGGGAGGCTCCTACAATGAGCAGTTCTTC.

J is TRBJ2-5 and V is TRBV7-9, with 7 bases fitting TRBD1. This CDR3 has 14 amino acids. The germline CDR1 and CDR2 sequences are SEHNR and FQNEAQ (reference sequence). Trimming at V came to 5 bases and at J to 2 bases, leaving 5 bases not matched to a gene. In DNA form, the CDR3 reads TGTGCCAGCAGCGGAAGGGACAGACAAGAGACCCAGTACTTC. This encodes CASSGRDRQETQYF.

The chain's CDR3 is CASRFGTTGQPQHF. DNA for the CDR3: TGTGCCAGCAGGTTCGGGACAACGGGCCAGCCCCAGCATTTT. The chain carries TRBV2 and TRBJ1-5; TRBD1 is a possible D gene (6 bases). CDR3 length equals 14 residues. Trimming removed 6 bases at V and 7 bases at J, with 16 bases between. The germline V gene has CDR1 SNHLY and CDR2 FYNNEI.

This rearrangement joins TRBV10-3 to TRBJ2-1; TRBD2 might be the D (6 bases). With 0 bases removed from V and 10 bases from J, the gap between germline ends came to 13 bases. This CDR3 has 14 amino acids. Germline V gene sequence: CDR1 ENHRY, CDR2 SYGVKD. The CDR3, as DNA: TGTGCCATCAGTGAGTCGGCGGGGTCGGGGGAGCAGTTCTTC. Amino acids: CAISESAGSGEQFF.

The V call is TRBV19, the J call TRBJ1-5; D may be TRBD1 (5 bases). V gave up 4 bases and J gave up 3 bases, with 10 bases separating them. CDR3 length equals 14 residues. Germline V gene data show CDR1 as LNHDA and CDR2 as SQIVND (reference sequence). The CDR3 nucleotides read TGTGCCAGTAGTAAGGGGCAGGTCAATCAGCCCCAGCATTTT. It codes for CASSKGQVNQPQHF.

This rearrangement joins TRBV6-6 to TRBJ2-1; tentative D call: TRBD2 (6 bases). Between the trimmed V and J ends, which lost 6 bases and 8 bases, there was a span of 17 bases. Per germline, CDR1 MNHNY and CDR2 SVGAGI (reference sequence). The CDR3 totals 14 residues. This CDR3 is CASRGETGVHEQFF. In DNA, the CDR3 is TGTGCCAGCAGGGGAGAGACGGGGGTCCATGAGCAGTTCTTC.

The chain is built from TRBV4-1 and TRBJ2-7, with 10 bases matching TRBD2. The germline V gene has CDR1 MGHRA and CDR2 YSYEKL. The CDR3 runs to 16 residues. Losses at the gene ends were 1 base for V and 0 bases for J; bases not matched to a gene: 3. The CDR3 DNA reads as TGCGCCAGCAGCCAAGTCGAGCGGGGGGGCTCCTACGAGCAGTACTTC. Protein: CASSQVERGGSYEQYF.

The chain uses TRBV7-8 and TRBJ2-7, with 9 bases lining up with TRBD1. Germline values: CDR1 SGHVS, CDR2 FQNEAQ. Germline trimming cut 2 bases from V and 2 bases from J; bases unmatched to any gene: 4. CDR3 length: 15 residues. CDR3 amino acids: CASSLTTGGPYEQYF. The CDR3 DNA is TGTGCCAGCAGCTTAACGACAGGGGGGCCCTACGAGCAGTACTTC.

In DNA, the CDR3 is TGTGCCAGCAGCCCGCGGGGGACGTTCGGGATGCACTTCACTGAAGCTTTCTTT. Its protein is CASSPRGTFGMHFTEAFF. The chain recombines TRBV7-9 with TRBJ1-1; maybe TRBD1 (5 bases). Germline-derived CDR1 and CDR2 are SEHNR and FQNEAQ (reference sequence). V was cut by 5 bases and J by 4 bases, with 26 bases left in between. CDR3 length: 18 amino acids.

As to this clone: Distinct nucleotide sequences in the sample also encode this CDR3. The CDR3 spells CSARRDYGYTF. CDR3 nucleotide sequence: TGCAGTGCTAGGAGGGACTATGGCTACACCTTC. This chain joins TRBV20-1 and TRBJ1-2; D not certain. CDR1 DFQATT and CDR2 SNEGSKA come from the germline V gene (reference sequence). V lost 3 bases and J 3 bases, leaving 5 bases between the germline ends. This CDR3 region has 11 residues.

The CDR3 sequence is CASSQFGLAGKNTGELFF. The CDR3 DNA follows: TGCGCCAGCAGCCAATTTGGACTAGCGGGGAAGAACACCGGGGAGCTGTTTTTT. This chain uses TRBV4-1 with TRBJ2-2, with 12 bases identical to TRBD2. CDR3 length: 18 residues. From germline, CDR1 is MGHRA and CDR2 YSYEKL. V shed 2 bases and J 1 base; nucleotides not matched to a gene: 5.

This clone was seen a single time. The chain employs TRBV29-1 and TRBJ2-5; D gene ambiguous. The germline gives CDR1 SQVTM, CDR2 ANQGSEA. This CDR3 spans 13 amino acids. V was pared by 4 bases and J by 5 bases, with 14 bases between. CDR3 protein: CSVGQATRETQYF. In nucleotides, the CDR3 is TGCAGCGTTGGCCAGGCGACCAGGGAGACCCAGTACTTC. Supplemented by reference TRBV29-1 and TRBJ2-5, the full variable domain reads SAVISQKPSRDICQRGTSLTIQCQVDSQVTMMFWYRQQPGQSLTLIATANQGSEATYESGFVIDKFPISRPNLTFSTLTVSNMSPEDSSIYLCSVGQATRETQYFGPGTRLLVL.

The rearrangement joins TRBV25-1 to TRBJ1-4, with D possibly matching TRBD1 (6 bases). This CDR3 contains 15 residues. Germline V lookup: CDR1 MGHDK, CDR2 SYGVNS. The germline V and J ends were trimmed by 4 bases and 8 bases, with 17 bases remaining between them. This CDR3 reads CASSALRGSGEKLFF. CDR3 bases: TGTGCCAGCAGTGCCCTCAGGGGATCAGGCGAAAAACTGTTTTTT. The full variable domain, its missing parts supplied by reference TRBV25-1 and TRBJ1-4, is EADIYQTPRYLVIGTGKKITLECSQTMGHDKMYWYQQDPGMELHLIHYSYGVNSTEKGDLSSESTVSRIRTEHFPLTLESARPSHTSQYLCASSALRGSGEKLFFGSGTQLSVL.

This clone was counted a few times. CDR3 sequence: CASSEPGTSEAFF. The CDR3 region has the DNA TGTGCCAGCAGCGAGCCAGGGACTTCTGAAGCTTTCTTT. V gene TRBV7-8 combines with J gene TRBJ1-1; D might be TRBD1 (5 bases). V was shortened by 5 bases and J by 6 bases, with 13 bases between the two germline ends. The CDR3 runs 13 residues. Germline values: CDR1 SGHVS, CDR2 FQNEAQ. The full variable domain, in which reference TRBV7-8 and TRBJ1-1 provide the parts outside the CDR3, is GAGVSQSPRYKVAKRGQDVALRCDPISGHVSLFWYQQALGQGPEFLTYFQNEAQLDKSGLPSDRFFAERPEGSVSTLKIQRTQQEDSAVYLCASSEPGTSEAFFGQGTRLTVV.

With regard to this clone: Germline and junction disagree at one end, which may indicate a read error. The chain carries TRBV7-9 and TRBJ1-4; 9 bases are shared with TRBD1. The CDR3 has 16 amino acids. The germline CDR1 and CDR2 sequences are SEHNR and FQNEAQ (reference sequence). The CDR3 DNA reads TGTTCCAGCAGCTTGGGACAGGGTGCAACTAATGAAAAACTGTTTTTT. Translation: CSSSLGQGATNEKLFF.

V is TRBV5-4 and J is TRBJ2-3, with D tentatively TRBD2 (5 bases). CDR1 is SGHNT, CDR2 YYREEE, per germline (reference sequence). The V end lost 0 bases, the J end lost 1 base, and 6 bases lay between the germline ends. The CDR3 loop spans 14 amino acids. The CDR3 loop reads CASSLGSGTDTQYF. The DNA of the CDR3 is TGTGCCAGCAGCTTGGGTAGCGGCACAGATACGCAGTATTTT.